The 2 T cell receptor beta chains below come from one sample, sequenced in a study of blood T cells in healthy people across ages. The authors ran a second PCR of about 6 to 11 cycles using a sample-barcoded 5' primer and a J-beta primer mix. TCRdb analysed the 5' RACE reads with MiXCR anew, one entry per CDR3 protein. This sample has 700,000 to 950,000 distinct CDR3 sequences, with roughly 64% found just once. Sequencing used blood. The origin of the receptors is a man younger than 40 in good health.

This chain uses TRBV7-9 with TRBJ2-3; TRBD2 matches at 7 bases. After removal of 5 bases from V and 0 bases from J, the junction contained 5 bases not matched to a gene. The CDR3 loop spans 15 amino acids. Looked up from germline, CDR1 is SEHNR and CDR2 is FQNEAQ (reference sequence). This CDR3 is CASSPAGGSTDTQYF. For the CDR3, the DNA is TGTGCCAGCAGCCCAGCCGGGGGGAGCACAGATACGCAGTATTTT. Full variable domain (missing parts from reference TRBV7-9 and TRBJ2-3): DTGVSQNPRHKITKRGQNVTFRCDPISEHNRLYWYRQTLGQGPEFLTYFQNEAQLEKSRLLSDRFSAERPKGSFSTLEIQRTEQGDSAMYLCASSPAGGSTDTQYFGPGTRLTVL.

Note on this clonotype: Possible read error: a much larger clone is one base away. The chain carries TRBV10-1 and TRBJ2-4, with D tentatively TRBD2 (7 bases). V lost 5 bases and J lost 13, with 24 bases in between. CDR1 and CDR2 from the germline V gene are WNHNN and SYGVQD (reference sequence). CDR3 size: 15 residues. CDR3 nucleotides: TGCGCCAGCAGTCGGGGGGACACCATAGGCGACGGGCAGTACTTC. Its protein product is CASSRGDTIGDGQYF.